A selection of T cell receptor beta chains follows, all from one sample in a study of post-analysis software for immune sequencing data. TCRdb called the PCR reads again in MiXCR, with one record for every CDR3 protein. In the table there are hundreds of thousands of distinct CDR3 sequences, approximately 38% of which are singletons. The sample consisted of blood. The origin of the receptors is a girl between 5 and 17 years old with multiple sclerosis. Each CDR3 is given without its conserved first and last residue. Size is omitted from some rows. Given values are once, few, many or a class for expanded clones.

V: TRBV29-1; size: .; CDR3: SVEVEGQGMYYEQY
V: TRBV20-1; size: once; CDR3: SARDSVSGGLRTDTQY
V: TRBV28; size: .; CDR3: ASSLIGGGTSYEQY
V: TRBV29-1; size: few; CDR3: SVEVGPYEQY
V: TRBV7-9; size: few; CDR3: ASSLGEVGGMSSYEQY
V: TRBV10-1; size: .; CDR3: ASRDHRGIAEAF
V: TRBV4-1; size: .; CDR3: ASSQGLAGEDEQF
V: TRBV11-2; size: .; CDR3: ACSLSWADTQY
V: TRBV7-2; size: .; CDR3: ASSPTSSSYNEQF
V: TRBV5-1; size: .; CDR3: ASSRGQGVTEAF